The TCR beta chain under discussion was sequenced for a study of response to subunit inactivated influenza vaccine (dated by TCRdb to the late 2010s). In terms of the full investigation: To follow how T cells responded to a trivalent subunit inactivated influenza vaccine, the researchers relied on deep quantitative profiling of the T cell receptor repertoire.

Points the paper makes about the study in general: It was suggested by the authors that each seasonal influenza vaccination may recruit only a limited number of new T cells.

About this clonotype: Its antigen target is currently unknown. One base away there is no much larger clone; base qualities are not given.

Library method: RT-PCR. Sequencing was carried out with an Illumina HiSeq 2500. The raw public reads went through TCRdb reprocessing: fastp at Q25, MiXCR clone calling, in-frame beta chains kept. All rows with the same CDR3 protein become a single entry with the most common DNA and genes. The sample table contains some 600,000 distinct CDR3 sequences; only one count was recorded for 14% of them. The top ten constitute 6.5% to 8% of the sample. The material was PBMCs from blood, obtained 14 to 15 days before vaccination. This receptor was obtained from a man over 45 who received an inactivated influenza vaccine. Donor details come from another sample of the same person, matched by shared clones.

The sequenced DNA is TGTGCCAGCAGGGTATCCGGGACAGGGGAAAATTGGCAGTTCTTC. This yields the protein CASRVSGTGENWQFF. The V and J genes are TRBV6-1 and TRBJ2-1; 10 central nucleotides agree with TRBD1. Taken from cysteine to phenylalanine, the CDR3 has 15 residues. Only the CDR3 DNA is retained, 45 bases long and in frame from the first base. CDR1 and CDR2 are read off the germline V gene as MNHNS and SASEGT. V is trimmed back by 6 bases and J by 12 bases, and the junction contains 14 bases that no gene match accounts for.